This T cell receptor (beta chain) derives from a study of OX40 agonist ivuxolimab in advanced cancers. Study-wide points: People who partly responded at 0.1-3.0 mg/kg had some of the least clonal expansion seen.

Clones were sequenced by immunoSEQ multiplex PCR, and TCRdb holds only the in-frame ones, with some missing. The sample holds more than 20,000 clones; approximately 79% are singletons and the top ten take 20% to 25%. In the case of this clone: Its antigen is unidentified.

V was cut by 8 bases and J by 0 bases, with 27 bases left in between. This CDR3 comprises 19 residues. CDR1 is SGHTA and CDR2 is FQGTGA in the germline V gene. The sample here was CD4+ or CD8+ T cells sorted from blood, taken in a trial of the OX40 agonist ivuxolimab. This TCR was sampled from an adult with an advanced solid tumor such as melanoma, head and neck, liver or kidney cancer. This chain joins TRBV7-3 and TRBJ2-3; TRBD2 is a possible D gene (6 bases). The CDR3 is CASHPEGKPRAGSTDTQYF. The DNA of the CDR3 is TGTGCCAGCCACCCGGAGGGAAAGCCTCGGGCGGGCAGCACAGATACGCAGTATTTT.